This T cell receptor beta chain originates from a study of patients and donors after allogeneic stem cell transplantation. Each CDR3 protein is one row after TCRdb ran MiXCR on the RT-PCR reads. The sample contains around 200,000 distinct CDR3 sequences, around two fifths of which appear only once. In germline, CDR1 is MGHRA, CDR2 YSYEKL. The V gene end was trimmed by 3 bases and the J gene end by 1 base; junction bases not matched to a gene: 7. The CDR3 extends over 17 amino acids. Sequences were obtained from blood, either unsorted or a sorted T cell fraction (not recorded which). The chain combines TRBV4-1 with TRBJ2-5, with 11 bases fitting TRBD2. This TCR was sampled from a human donor who was either an allogeneic HSCT recipient or a stem cell or donor lymphocyte infusion donor (not recorded which). It is not recorded whose cells these are; they may come from a transplant donor. The CDR3 DNA follows: TGCGCCAGCAGCCAGGGACTACTAGCGGGGGCCCAAGAGACCCAGTACTTC. Translated, it gives CASSQGLLAGAQETQYF.